These 2 T cell receptor beta chains were all obtained from the same sample, sequenced in a study of early T cells in non-severe SARS-CoV-2 infection. TCRdb passed the 5' RACE reads through MiXCR, listing each CDR3 protein once. The sample records tens of thousands of distinct CDR3 sequences, about 6.3% being singletons. This material consisted of whole blood, taken at baseline. These receptors originate from an adult who was a healthcare worker with PCR-confirmed SARS-CoV-2 infection or an uninfected control (not recorded which).

This clonotype was observed at least ten times. The chain joins TRBV14 to TRBJ2-7; D call uncertain. The CDR3 is 15 amino acids. With 0 bases removed from V and 2 bases from J, the gap between germline ends came to 11 bases. The germline V gene has CDR1 SGHDN and CDR2 FVKESK. The chain's CDR3 is CASSQETGSAYEQYF. The CDR3 DNA follows: TGTGCCAGCAGCCAAGAGACGGGCAGCGCCTACGAGCAGTACTTC.

The V call is TRBV3-1, the J call TRBJ2-4; D not certain. CDR1 LGHDT and CDR2 YNNKEL come from the germline V gene (reference sequence). The CDR3 is 16 amino acids. Trimming removed 0 bases from V and 5 bases from J, with 14 bases in between. Here the CDR3 reads CASSQESPLAENIQYF. CDR3 nucleotides: TGTGCCAGCAGCCAAGAGTCCCCCTTGGCCGAAAACATTCAGTACTTC.